This T cell receptor beta chain comes out of a study of blood T cell repertoires in COVID-19. Study information: The United States, Italy and Spain provided the acute and convalescent COVID-19 samples.

Some clones are missing from TCRdb's copy, which holds only in-frame ones; the method was immunoSEQ multiplex PCR. The data hold hundreds of thousands of clones, with approximately 90% observed a single time. CDR1 is MNHNS and CDR2 is SASEGT in the germline V gene. V lost 2 bases and J lost 5, with 15 bases in between. This CDR3 spans 15 amino acids. The TCR originated in a man aged 60 to 69 with COVID-19, enrolled during active disease. Sample: peripheral blood. The chain combines TRBV6-1 with TRBJ1-2; a possible D gene is TRBD1 (5 bases). The CDR3 loop is CASSENIRSGYGYTF. DNA of the CDR3: TGTGCCAGCAGTGAAAACATCAGGTCAGGGTATGGCTACACCTTC.